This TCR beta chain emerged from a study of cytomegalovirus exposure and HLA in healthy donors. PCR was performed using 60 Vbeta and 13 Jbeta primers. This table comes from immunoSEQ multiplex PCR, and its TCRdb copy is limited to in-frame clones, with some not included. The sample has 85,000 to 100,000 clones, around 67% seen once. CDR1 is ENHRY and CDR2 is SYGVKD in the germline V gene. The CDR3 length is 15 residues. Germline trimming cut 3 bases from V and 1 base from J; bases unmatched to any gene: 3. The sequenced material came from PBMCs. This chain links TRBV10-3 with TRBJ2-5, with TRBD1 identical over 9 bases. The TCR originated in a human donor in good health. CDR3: CAISERDRVQETQYF. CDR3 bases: TGTGCCATCAGTGAAAGGGACAGGGTCCAAGAGACCCAGTACTTC.